The 4 T cell receptor beta chains reported below all come from one sample, sequenced in a study of blood T cell repertoires in COVID-19. Here immunoSEQ multiplex PCR was the method, and the copy in TCRdb shows in-frame clones only, minus some. The table lists a few hundred thousand clones, around 90% of them singletons, with roughly 16% in the top ten. Specimen: PBMCs or T cells enriched from blood (not recorded which). The receptors here all came from a man between 25 and 39 years old who had been exposed to COVID-19.

The rearrangement links TRBV7-9 to TRBJ1-6; the D is unclear. The CDR3 length is 13 residues. From germline, CDR1 is SEHNR and CDR2 FQNEAQ (reference sequence). Trimming pared 4 bases from V and 8 bases from J, leaving 9 bases between. The CDR3 DNA is TGTGCCAGCAGCTACCTAAATGATTCACCCCTCCACTTT. Protein sequence: CASSYLNDSPLHF.

This chain links TRBV5-1 with TRBJ2-3; 8 bases match TRBD1. J gave up 3 bases and V 0 bases, and 3 bases lay outside the gene matches. The CDR3 length is 15 residues. CDR1 and CDR2 from the germline V gene are SGHRS and YFSETQ. CDR3 sequence: CASSLGRQGTDTQYF. CDR3 DNA sequence: TGCGCCAGCAGCTTGGGGAGACAGGGGACAGATACGCAGTATTTT.

This clone turned up a few times. The rearrangement joins TRBV18 to TRBJ2-7; D is ambiguous. The CDR3 consists of 14 residues. V lost 0 bases and J lost 2, with 8 bases in between. Looked up from germline, CDR1 is KGHSH and CDR2 is LQKENI. In DNA form, the CDR3 reads TGTGCCAGCTCACCACCCTCAGGTACCTACGAGCAGTACTTC. Translated: CASSPPSGTYEQYF. Looking up the rest from reference TRBV18 and TRBJ2-7 gives the full variable domain: NAGVMQNPRHLVRRRGQEARLRCSPMKGHSHVYWYRQLPEEGLKFMVYLQKENIIDESGMPKERFSAEFPKEGPSILRIQQVVRGDSAAYFCASSPPSGTYEQYFGPGTRLTVT.

The rearrangement uses TRBV2 and TRBJ2-5; possible D gene TRBD2, 7 bases. Trimming removed 6 bases from V and 7 bases from J, with 9 bases in between. This CDR3 has 11 residues. Germline loops: CDR1 SNHLY, CDR2 FYNNEI. CDR3 sequence: CASRGGGTQYF. The CDR3 coding sequence is TGTGCCAGCAGAGGGGGGGGGACCCAGTACTTC.